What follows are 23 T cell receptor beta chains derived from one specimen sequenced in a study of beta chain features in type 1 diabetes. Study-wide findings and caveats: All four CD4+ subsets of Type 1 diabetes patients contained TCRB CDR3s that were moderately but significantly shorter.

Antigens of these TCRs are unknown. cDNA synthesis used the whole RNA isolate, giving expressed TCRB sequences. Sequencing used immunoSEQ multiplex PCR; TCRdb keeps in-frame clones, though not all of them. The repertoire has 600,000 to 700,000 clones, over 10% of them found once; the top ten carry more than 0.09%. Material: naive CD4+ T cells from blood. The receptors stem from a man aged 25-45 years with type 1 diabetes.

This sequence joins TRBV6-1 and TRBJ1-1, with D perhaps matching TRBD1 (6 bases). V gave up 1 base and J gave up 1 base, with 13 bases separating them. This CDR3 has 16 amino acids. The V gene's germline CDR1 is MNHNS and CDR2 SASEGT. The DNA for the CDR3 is TGTGCCAGCAGTGAAGAATGGGGGGCTGGGAACACTGAAGCTTTCTTT. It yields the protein CASSEEWGAGNTEAFF.

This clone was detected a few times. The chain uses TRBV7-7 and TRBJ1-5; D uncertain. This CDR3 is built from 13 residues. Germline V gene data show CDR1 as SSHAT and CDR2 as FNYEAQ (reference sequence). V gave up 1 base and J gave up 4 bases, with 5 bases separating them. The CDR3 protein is CASSLGPNQPQHF. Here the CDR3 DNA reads TGTGCCAGCAGCTTAGGTCCTAATCAGCCCCAGCATTTT. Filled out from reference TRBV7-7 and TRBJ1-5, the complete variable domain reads GAGVSQSPRYKVTKRGQDVTLRCDPISSHATLYWYQQALGQGPEFLTYFNYEAQPDKSGLPSDRFSAERPEGSISTLTIQRTEQRDSAMYRCASSLGPNQPQHFGDGTRLSIL.

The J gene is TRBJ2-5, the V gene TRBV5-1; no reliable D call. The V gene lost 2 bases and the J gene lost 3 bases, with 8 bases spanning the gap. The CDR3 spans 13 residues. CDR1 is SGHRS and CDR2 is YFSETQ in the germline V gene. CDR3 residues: CASSLSTEETQYF. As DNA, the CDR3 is TGCGCCAGCAGCTTAAGTACCGAAGAGACCCAGTACTTC.

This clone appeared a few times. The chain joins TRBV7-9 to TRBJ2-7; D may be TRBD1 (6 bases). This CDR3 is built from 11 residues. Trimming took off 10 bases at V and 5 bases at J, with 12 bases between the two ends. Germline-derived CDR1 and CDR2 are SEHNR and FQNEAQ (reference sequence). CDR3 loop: CATSGVHEQYF. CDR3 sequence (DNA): TGTGCCACCTCAGGGGTCCACGAGCAGTACTTC.

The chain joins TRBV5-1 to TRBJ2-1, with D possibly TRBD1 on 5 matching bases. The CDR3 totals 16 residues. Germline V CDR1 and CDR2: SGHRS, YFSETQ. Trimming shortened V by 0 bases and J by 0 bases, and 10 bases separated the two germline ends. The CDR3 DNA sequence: TGCGCCAGCAGCTTGGGCCCAGGGCGCTCCTACAATGAGCAGTTCTTC. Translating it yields CASSLGPGRSYNEQFF. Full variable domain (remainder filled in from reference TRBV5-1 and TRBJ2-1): KAGVTQTPRYLIKTRGQQVTLSCSPISGHRSVSWYQQTPGQGLQFLFEYFSETQRNKGNFPGRFSGRQFSNSRSEMNVSTLELGDSALYLCASSLGPGRSYNEQFFGPGTRLTVL.

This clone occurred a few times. The CDR3 DNA reads TGCAGCGTGGGGGGGACAGGGGCAACTAATGAAAAACTGTTTTTT. It yields the protein CSVGGTGATNEKLFF. The gene calls are TRBV29-1 and TRBJ1-4; TRBD1 aligns across 10 bases. Trimming took 6 bases from V and 0 from J; bases not matched to a gene: 4. The CDR3 loop spans 15 amino acids. The germline CDR1 and CDR2 sequences are SQVTM and ANQGSEA.

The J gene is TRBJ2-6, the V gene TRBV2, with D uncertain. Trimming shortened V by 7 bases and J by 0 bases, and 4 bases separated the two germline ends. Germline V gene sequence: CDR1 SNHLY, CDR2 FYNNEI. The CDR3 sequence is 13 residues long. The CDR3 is CASTSSGANVLTF. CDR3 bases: TGTGCCAGCACTAGCTCTGGGGCCAACGTCCTGACTTTC. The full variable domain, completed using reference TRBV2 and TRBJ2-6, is EPEVTQTPSHQVTQMGQEVILRCVPISNHLYFYWYRQILGQKVEFLVSFYNNEISEKSEIFDDQFSVERPDGSNFTLKIRSTKLEDSAMYFCASTSSGANVLTFGAGSRLTVL.

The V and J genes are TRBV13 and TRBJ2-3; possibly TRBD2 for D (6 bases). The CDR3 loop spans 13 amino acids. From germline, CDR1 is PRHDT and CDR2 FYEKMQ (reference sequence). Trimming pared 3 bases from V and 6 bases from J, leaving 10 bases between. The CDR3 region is CASSLNAGDTQYF. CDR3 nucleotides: TGTGCCAGCAGCTTGAATGCGGGGGATACGCAGTATTTT. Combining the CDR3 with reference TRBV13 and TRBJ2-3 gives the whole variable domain AAGVIQSPRHLIKEKRETATLKCYPIPRHDTVYWYQQGPGQDPQFLISFYEKMQSDKGSIPDRFSAQQFSDYHSELNMSSLELGDSALYFCASSLNAGDTQYFGPGTRLTVL.

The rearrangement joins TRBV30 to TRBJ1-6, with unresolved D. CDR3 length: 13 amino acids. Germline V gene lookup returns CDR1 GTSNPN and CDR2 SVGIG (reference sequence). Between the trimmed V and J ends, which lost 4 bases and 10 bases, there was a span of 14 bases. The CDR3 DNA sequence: TGTGCCTGGAAGGTTCGCAGCTCCTCACCCCTCCACTTT. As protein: CAWKVRSSSPLHF.

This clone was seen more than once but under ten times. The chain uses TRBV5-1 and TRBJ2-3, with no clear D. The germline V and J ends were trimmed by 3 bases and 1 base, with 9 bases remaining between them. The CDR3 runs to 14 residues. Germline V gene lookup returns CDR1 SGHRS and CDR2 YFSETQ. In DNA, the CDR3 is TGCGCCAGCAGCTCCCCTCAGGGCACAGATACGCAGTATTTT. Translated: CASSSPQGTDTQYF.

The DNA for the CDR3 is TGTGCCAGCAGTATACGGGACAGGGTCACAGATACGCAGTATTTT. Amino acids: CASSIRDRVTDTQYF. V gene TRBV6-5 combines with J gene TRBJ2-3; TRBD1 agrees at 9 bases. Per the germline V gene, CDR1 is MNHEY and CDR2 is SVGAGI. The CDR3 runs 15 residues. V lost 5 bases and J lost 2; bases outside the gene matches: 5.

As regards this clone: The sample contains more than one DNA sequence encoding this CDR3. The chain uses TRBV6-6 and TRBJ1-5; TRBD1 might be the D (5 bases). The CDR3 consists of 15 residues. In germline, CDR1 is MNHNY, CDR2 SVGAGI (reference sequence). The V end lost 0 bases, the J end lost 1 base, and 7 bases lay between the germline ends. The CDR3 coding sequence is TGTGCCAGCAGTTACTCCGGGGGGAGCAATCAGCCCCAGCATTTT. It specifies CASSYSGGSNQPQHF.

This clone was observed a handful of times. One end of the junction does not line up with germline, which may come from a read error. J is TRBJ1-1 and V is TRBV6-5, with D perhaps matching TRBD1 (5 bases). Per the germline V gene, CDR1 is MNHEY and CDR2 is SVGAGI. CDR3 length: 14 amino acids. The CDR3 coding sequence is TGTGCCAGCAGTCCCCCGGGGGTGAAAACTGAAGCTTTCTTT. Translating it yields CASSPPGVKTEAFF.

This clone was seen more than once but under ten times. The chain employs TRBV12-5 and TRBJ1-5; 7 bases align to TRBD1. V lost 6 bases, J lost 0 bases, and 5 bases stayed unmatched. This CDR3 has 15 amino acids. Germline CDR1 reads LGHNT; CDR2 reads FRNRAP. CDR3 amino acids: CASGVQGISNQPQHF. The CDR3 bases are TGTGCTAGTGGAGTACAGGGGATTAGCAATCAGCCCCAGCATTTT.

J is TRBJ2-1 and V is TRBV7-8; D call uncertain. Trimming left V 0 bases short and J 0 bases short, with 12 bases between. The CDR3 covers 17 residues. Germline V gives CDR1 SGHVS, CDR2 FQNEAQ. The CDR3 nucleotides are TGTGCCAGCAGCTTAGCGCGGACGGCGAGCTCCTACAATGAGCAGTTCTTC. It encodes CASSLARTASSYNEQFF.

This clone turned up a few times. Here the CDR3 DNA reads TGCGCCAGCAGCCAAAGACCGGGGGGCGGGGAGCTGTTTTTT. It codes for CASSQRPGGGELFF. This chain joins TRBV4-3 and TRBJ2-2, with 7 bases that match TRBD2. Germline lookup yields CDR1 LGHNA and CDR2 YSLEER. The CDR3 is 14 amino acids. Unmatched junction bases numbered 4, after V lost 2 bases and J lost 7 bases.

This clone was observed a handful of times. CDR3 bases: TGCGCCAGCACCGACCGGGGGTGGCCCCACAATGAGCAGTTCTTC. Protein: CASTDRGWPHNEQFF. V is TRBV5-1 and J is TRBJ2-1; tentatively, D is TRBD2 (6 bases). Trimming shortened V by 6 bases and J by 5 bases, and 18 bases separated the two germline ends. This CDR3 is built from 15 residues. Germline-derived CDR1 and CDR2 are SGHRS and YFSETQ.

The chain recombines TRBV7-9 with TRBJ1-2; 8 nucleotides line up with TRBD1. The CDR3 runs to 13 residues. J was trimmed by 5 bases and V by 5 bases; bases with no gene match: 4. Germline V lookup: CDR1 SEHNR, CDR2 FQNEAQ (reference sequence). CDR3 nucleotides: TGTGCCAGCAGCGCAGGGGGCGCGTATGGCTACACCTTC. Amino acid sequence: CASSAGGAYGYTF.

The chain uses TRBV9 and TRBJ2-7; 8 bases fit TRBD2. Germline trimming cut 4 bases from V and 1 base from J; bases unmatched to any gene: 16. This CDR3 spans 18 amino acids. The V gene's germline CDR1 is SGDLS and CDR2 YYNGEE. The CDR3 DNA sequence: TGTGCCAGCAGCTCATCGGCGGGGGGTTCCCCGAGGTCCTACGAGCAGTACTTC. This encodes CASSSSAGGSPRSYEQYF.

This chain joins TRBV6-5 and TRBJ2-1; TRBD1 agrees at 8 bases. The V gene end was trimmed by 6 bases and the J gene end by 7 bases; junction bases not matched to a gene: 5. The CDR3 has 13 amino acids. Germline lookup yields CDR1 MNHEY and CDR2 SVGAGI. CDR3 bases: TGTGCCAGCAGCCCGGACAGGGCAAATGAGCAGTTCTTC. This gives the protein CASSPDRANEQFF.

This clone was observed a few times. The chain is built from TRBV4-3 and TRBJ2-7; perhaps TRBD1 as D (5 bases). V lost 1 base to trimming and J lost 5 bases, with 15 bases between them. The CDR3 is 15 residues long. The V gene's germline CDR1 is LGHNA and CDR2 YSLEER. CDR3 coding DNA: TGCGCCAGCAGCCAAGGAGCCAGGGTAGTCAACGAGCAGTACTTC. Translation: CASSQGARVVNEQYF.

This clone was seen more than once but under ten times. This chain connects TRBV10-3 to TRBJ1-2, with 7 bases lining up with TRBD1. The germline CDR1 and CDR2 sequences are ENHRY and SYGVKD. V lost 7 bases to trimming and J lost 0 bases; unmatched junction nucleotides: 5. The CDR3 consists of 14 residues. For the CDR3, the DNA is TGTGCCATCACCGGACAGGAAGCTAACTATGGCTACACCTTC. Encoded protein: CAITGQEANYGYTF.

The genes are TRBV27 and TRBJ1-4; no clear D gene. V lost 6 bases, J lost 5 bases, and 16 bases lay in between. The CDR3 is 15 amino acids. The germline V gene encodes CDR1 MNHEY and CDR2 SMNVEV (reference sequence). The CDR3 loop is CASSYTAGRNEKLFF. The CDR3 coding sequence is TGTGCCAGCAGCTATACTGCGGGGAGGAATGAAAAACTGTTTTTT.